A selection of T cell receptor beta chains follows, all from one sample in a study of T cell responses to AZD1222 COVID-19 vaccine. This table comes from immunoSEQ multiplex PCR, and its TCRdb copy is limited to in-frame clones, with some not included. Of more than 75,000 clones listed, about 89% are singletons. The sample in question was peripheral blood, obtained on day 0 of AZD1222 vaccination. These receptors were collected from an adult in good health. Each CDR3 is given with its conserved first and last residue. D genes are given only for firm matches. The size entry is marked missing in some rows and otherwise reads once, few, many or a size class.

d_call,clone_size,j_call,v_call,cdr3_aa,cdr3_nt
.,.,TRBJ2-6,TRBV9,CASTPEVSGANVLTF,TGTGCCAGCACCCCCGAAGTCTCTGGGGCCAACGTCCTGACTTTC
.,.,TRBJ2-1,TRBV4-1,CASSRGYEQFF,TGCGCCAGCAGCCGGGGCTATGAGCAGTTCTTC
TRBD1,.,TRBJ1-5,TRBV2,CASRTGPMNQPQHF,TGTGCCAGCAGGACAGGGCCTATGAATCAGCCCCAGCATTTT
TRBD1,.,TRBJ2-7,TRBV6-5,CASSPGQGAYEQYF,TGTGCCAGCAGTCCAGGACAGGGGGCTTACGAGCAGTACTTC
.,.,TRBJ1-1,TRBV6-1,CASSEQEARTEAFF,TGTGCCAGCAGTGAACAGGAAGCGAGGACTGAAGCTTTCTTT
.,.,TRBJ1-6,TRBV2,CASSVEDSPLHF,TGTGCCAGCAGTGTGGAGGATTCACCCCTCCACTTT
TRBD2,once,TRBJ2-7,TRBV29-1,CSVEASGYEQYF,TGCAGCGTTGAGGCTAGCGGGTACGAGCAGTACTTC
.,once,TRBJ2-3,TRBV9,CASSSRGGAVTDTQYF,TGTGCCAGCAGCTCTCGAGGGGGGGCAGTCACAGATACGCAGTATTTT
.,.,TRBJ2-5,TRBV12-3/TRBV12-4,CASSPGWETQYF,TGTGCCAGCAGTCCCGGTTGGGAGACCCAGTACTTC
.,few,TRBJ1-1,TRBV11-2,CASSLGLSDPEAFF,TGTGCCAGCAGCTTAGGGTTATCTGACCCTGAAGCTTTCTTT
TRBD1,.,TRBJ1-1,TRBV4-1,CASSQPGTGEKAFF,TGCGCCAGCAGCCAACCCGGGACAGGGGAGAAAGCTTTCTTT
.,.,TRBJ1-5,TRBV6-4,CASSDSNLRAIGPQHF,TGTGCCAGCAGTGACTCAAACCTGCGGGCGATCGGGCCCCAGCATTTT
.,.,TRBJ2-1,TRBV6-5,CASSPLDPSNEQFF,TGTGCCAGCAGTCCTCTTGATCCGTCCAATGAGCAGTTCTTC
.,once,TRBJ2-3,TRBV5-1,CASSLNSGYDTQYF,TGCGCCAGCAGCCTTAATAGTGGGTACGATACGCAGTATTTT
TRBD1,.,TRBJ2-2,TRBV6-1,CASSEPGQGRPVPELFF,TGTGCCAGCAGTGAACCTGGACAGGGGCGTCCGGTTCCGGAGCTGTTTTTT
.,.,TRBJ2-2,TRBV5-1,CASSFGTMNTGELFF,TGCGCCAGCAGCTTTGGGACAATGAACACCGGGGAGCTGTTTTTT
TRBD1,.,TRBJ1-2,TRBV10-3,CAISEPGDRESF,TGTGCCATCAGTGAGCCCGGCGACAGGGAAAGCTTC
TRBD1,.,TRBJ2-3,TRBV19,CASSWRTGGTDTQYF,TGTGCCAGTAGTTGGAGGACAGGGGGCACAGATACGCAGTATTTT
.,.,TRBJ1-5,TRBV2,CASSERRENQPQHF,TGTGCCAGCAGTGAGAGGCGGGAGAATCAGCCCCAGCATTTT
.,once,TRBJ1-1,TRBV14,CASSQDTRRAFF,TGTGCCAGCAGCCAAGATACGAGGAGAGCTTTCTTT
.,.,TRBJ1-5,TRBV9,CASSVGAGESNQPQHF,TGTGCCAGCAGCGTAGGGGCTGGGGAGAGCAATCAGCCCCAGCATTTT
.,.,TRBJ2-1,TRBV30,CAWSSGIAAYNEQFF,TGTGCCTGGAGTTCGGGGATAGCGGCCTACAATGAGCAGTTCTTC
.,.,TRBJ2-6,TRBV6-4,CASSDSRSGANVLTF,TGTGCCAGCAGTGACTCTAGATCTGGGGCCAACGTCCTGACTTTC
.,once,TRBJ1-4,TRBV6-5,CASSYATNEKLFF,TGTGCCAGCAGTTACGCGACTAATGAAAAACTGTTTTTT
.,.,TRBJ1-5,TRBV6-5,CASRKTRGDQPQHF,TGTGCCAGCAGGAAAACCAGGGGAGATCAGCCCCAGCATTTT
TRBD2,.,TRBJ2-3,TRBV19,CASSMGTSGITDTQYF,TGTGCCAGTAGTATGGGGACTAGCGGCATCACAGATACGCAGTATTTT
TRBD1,.,TRBJ1-4,TRBV25-1,CASGRDSLNEKLFF,TGTGCCAGCGGCCGGGACAGCCTTAATGAAAAACTGTTTTTT
TRBD1,once,TRBJ2-7,TRBV6-5,CASSYRQGGSYEQYF,TGTGCCAGCAGTTACAGACAGGGTGGTTCCTACGAGCAGTACTTC
.,once,TRBJ2-7,TRBV5-1,CASSLTVAGDEQYF,TGCGCCAGCAGCCTGACGGTGGCAGGCGACGAGCAGTACTTC
.,.,TRBJ2-2,TRBV28,CASFTVTGELFF,TGTGCCAGCTTTACGGTCACCGGGGAGCTGTTTTTT
TRBD1,.,TRBJ2-7,TRBV5-1,CASSLDRGSSYEQYF,TGCGCCAGCAGCTTAGACAGGGGGTCATCCTACGAGCAGTACTTC
.,.,TRBJ2-5,TRBV28,CASSSPGETQYF,TGTGCCAGCAGCTCACCGGGAGAGACCCAGTACTTC
.,.,TRBJ1-2,TRBV7-3,CASSGPLGYGYTF,TGTGCCAGCAGCGGACCCCTCGGCTATGGCTACACCTTC
.,.,TRBJ1-1,TRBV19,CASSMARLGGEAFF,TGTGCCAGTAGTATGGCCAGGCTTGGTGGTGAAGCTTTCTTT
.,few,TRBJ2-7,TRBV7-9,CASSLTPREQYF,TGTGCCAGCAGCTTAACACCCAGGGAGCAGTACTTC
.,.,TRBJ2-3,TRBV19,CATRPFSSTDTQYF,TGTGCCACCCGTCCATTCTCTAGCACAGATACGCAGTATTTT
TRBD1,.,TRBJ1-3,TRBV11-3,CASSLQGAGNTIYF,TGTGCCAGCAGCTTACAGGGGGCTGGAAACACCATATATTTT